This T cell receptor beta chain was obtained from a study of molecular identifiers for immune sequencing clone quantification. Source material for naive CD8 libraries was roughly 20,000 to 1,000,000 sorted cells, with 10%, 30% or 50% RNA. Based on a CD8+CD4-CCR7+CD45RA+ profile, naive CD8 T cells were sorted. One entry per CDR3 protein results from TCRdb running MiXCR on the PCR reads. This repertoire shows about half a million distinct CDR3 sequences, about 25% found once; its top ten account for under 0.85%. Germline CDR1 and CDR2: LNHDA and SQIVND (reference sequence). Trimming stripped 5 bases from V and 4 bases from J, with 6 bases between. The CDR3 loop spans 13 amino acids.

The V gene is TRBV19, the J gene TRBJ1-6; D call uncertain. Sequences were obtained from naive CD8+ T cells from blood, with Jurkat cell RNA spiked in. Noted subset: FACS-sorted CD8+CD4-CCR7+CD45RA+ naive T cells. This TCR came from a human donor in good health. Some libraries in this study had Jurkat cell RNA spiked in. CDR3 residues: CASSGEYNSPLHF. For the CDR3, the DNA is TGTGCCAGTAGTGGAGAATATAATTCACCCCTCCACTTT.